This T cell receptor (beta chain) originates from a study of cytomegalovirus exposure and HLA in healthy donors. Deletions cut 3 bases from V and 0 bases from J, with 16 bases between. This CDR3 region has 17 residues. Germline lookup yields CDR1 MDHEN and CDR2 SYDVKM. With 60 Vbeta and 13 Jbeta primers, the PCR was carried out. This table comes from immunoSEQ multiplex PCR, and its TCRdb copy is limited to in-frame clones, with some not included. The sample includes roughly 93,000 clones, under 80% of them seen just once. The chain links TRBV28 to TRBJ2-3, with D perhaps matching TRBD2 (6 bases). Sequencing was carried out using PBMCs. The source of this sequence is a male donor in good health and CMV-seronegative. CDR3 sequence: CASSFPGRRFSTDTQYF. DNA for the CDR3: TGTGCCAGCAGTTTTCCCGGGAGACGTTTTAGCACAGATACGCAGTATTTT.